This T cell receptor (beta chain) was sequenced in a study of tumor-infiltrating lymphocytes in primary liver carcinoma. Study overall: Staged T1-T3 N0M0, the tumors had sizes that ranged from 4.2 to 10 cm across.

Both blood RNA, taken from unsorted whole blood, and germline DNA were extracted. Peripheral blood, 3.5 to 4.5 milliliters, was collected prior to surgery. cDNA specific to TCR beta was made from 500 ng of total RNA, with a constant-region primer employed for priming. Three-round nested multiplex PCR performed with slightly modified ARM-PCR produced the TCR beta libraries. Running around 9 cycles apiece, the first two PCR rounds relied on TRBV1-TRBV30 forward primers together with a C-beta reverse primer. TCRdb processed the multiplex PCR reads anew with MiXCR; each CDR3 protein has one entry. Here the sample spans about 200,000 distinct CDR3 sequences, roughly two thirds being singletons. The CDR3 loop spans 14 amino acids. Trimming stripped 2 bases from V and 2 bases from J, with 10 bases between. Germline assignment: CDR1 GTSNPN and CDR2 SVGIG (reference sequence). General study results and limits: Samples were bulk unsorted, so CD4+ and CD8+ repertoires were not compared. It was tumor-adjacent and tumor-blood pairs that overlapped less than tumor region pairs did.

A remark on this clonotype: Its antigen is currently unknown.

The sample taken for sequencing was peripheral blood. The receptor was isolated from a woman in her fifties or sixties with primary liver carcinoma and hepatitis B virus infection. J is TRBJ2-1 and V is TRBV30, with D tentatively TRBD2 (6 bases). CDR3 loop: CAWSKSGPYNEQFF. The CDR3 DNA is TGTGCCTGGAGTAAGAGCGGGCCCTACAATGAGCAGTTCTTC.